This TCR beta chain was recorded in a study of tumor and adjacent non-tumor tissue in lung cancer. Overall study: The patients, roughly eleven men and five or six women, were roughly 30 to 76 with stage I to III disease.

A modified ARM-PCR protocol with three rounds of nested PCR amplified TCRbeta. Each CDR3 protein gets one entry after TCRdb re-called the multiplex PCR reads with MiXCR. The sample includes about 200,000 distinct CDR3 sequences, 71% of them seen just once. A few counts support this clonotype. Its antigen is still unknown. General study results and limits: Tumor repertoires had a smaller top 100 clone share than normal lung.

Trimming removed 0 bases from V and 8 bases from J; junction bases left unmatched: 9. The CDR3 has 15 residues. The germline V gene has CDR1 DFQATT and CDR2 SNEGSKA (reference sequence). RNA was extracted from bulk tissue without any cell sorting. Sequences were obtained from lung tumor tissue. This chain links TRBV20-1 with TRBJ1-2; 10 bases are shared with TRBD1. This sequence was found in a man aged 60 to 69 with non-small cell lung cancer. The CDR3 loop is CSARDWDRGFLGYTF. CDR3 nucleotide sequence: TGCAGTGCTAGAGATTGGGACAGGGGTTTCTTGGGCTACACCTTC.